This T cell receptor (beta chain) was captured by sequencing in a study of shared clonotypes between healthy human individuals. Per the authors' pipeline: Filtering differed, since immunoSEQ gave only junction sequences and no quality scores. Method: immunoSEQ multiplex PCR; TCRdb's copy keeps in-frame clones and lacks some. Clone size and the V and J calls come from that table; the DNA yielded D and trimming. The sample lists 2 million to 2.5 million clones, around 96% occurring once. Naivety among CD8 cells was defined by CD45RO negativity and positive CCR7 selection, thereby excluding terminally differentiated effector memory CD45RA+ cells. The germline gives CDR1 MNHNY, CDR2 SVGAGI (reference sequence). CDR3 length equals 13 residues. V was trimmed by 6 bases and J by 1 base, leaving 9 bases between them.

The chain uses TRBV6-6 and TRBJ1-2, with D unclear. The sequenced sample consisted of naive CD8+ T cells sorted from blood. This TCR derives from a man between 18 and 29 years old in good health. Here the CDR3 DNA reads TGTGCCAGCAGACCCGGGAGTAACTATGGCTACACCTTC. This sequence encodes CASRPGSNYGYTF.